The 13 T cell receptor beta chains presented below share a single source sample, sequenced in a study of CXCR3-negative and CXCR3-positive naive CD8 T cells. The TRB libraries of cDNA were built by UMI-labeled 5' RACE. TCRdb reworked the 5' RACE reads into one entry per CDR3 protein, no DNA. The data show under 50,000 distinct CDR3 sequences, and the top ten clones hold over 2%. Sequenced: naive CXCR3- CD8+ T cells from blood. This sample's subset: CD45RO-CCR7+CD27+CD95- naive CD8+ T cells lacking CXCR3 (TNR3-). These receptors were obtained from a human donor in good health. Some clones in this sample may be carry-over from other donors' samples.

V is TRBV15 and J is TRBJ1-2. The CDR3 has 15 amino acids. Germline V lookup: CDR1 LNHNV, CDR2 YYDKDF (reference sequence). CDR3 region: CATSRERPANYGYTF. Full variable domain (rest looked up from reference TRBV15 and TRBJ1-2): DAMVIQNPRYQVTQFGKPVTLSCSQTLNHNVMYWYQQKSSQAPKLLFHYYDKDFNNEADTPDNFQSRRPNTSFCFLDIRSPGLGDTAMYLCATSRERPANYGYTFGSGTRLTVV.

This sequence joins TRBV29-1 and TRBJ1-2; checking the TCRdb D call of TRBD1 is not possible without DNA. The CDR3 is 13 residues long. Germline V CDR1 and CDR2: SQVTM, ANQGSEA. The CDR3 loop reads CSALNGTNYGYTF.

This sequence joins TRBV27 and TRBJ2-7; TCRdb calls TRBD1, which cannot be checked without DNA. This CDR3 spans 14 amino acids. Per germline, CDR1 MNHEY and CDR2 SMNVEV (reference sequence). CDR3 protein: CASSPAGGTYEQYF.

This chain uses TRBV2 with TRBJ2-2; there is no DNA to check the TCRdb D call of TRBD1. This CDR3 has 11 residues. The germline V gene encodes CDR1 SNHLY and CDR2 FYNNEI. CDR3 sequence reads: CASMQGGELFF.

The J gene is TRBJ1-1, the V gene TRBV14; TCRdb selects TRBD1, and the lack of DNA leaves this call unchecked. This CDR3 region has 14 residues. Germline V gene data show CDR1 as SGHDN and CDR2 as FVKESK. The CDR3 is CASSHGQGDTEAFF.

V is TRBV5-1 and J is TRBJ2-1; there is no DNA to check the TCRdb D call of TRBD1. Germline loops: CDR1 SGHRS, CDR2 YFSETQ. The CDR3 has 12 amino acids. CDR3 in amino acids: CASSLYRGEQFF.

The gene calls are TRBV2 and TRBJ2-3; the TRBD1 assignment by TCRdb is unverifiable without DNA. The germline CDR1 and CDR2 sequences are SNHLY and FYNNEI. This CDR3 is 16 amino acids long. CDR3 protein: CASSDDRHTSTDTQYF.

V is TRBV7-8 and J is TRBJ1-1; with no DNA, the TCRdb D assignment of TRBD1 cannot be verified. The germline V gene encodes CDR1 SGHVS and CDR2 FQNEAQ. CDR3 size: 14 residues. The CDR3 region is CASSPGGENTEAFF.

The rearrangement joins TRBV12-2 to TRBJ2-7; TCRdb indicates TRBD2, and absent DNA this call remains unverified. TRBV12-2 corresponds to a pseudogene. CDR3 length equals 20 residues. CDR3: CASRLVKGGLAGANTYEQYF.

The J gene is TRBJ1-1, the V gene TRBV29-1. Per germline, CDR1 SQVTM and CDR2 ANQGSEA. This CDR3 is built from 12 residues. CDR3 sequence reads: CSVWVIEAEAFF.

The chain employs TRBV6-5 and TRBJ2-3; TCRdb selects TRBD1, and the lack of DNA leaves this call unchecked. Looked up from germline, CDR1 is MNHEY and CDR2 is SVGAGI. The CDR3 is 15 amino acids. The CDR3 loop is CASSLESGAWDTQYF.

The chain couples TRBV29-1 to TRBJ2-7. Germline V gives CDR1 SQVTM, CDR2 ANQGSEA. CDR3 length: 12 residues. CDR3 protein: CSVVGRFYEQYF.

The chain couples TRBV7-9 to TRBJ2-1; TCRdb's D call of TRBD2 is untestable without DNA. This CDR3 contains 16 residues. Germline CDR1 reads SEHNR; CDR2 reads FQNEAQ (reference sequence). The CDR3 here is CASGTSGGITYNEQFF.